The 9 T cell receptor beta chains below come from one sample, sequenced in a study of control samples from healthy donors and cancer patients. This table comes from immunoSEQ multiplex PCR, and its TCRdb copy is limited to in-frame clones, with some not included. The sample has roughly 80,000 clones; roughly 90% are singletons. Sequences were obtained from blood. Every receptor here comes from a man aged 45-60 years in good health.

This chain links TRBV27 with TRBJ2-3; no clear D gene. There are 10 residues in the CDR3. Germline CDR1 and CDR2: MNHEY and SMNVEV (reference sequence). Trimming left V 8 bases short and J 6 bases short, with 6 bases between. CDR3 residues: CASPIDTQYF. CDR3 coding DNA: TGTGCCAGCCCGATTGATACGCAGTATTTT.

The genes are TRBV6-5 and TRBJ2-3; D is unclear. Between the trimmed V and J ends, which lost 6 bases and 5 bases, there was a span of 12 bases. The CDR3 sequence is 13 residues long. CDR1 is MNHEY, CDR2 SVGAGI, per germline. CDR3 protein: CASRPFSGDTQYF. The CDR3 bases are TGTGCCAGCAGGCCCTTTTCGGGAGATACGCAGTATTTT.

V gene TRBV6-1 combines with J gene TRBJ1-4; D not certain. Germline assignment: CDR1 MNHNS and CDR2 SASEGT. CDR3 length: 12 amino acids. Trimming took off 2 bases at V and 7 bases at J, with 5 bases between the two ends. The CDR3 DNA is TGTGCCAGCAGTGAAAGGGTTGAAAAACTGTTTTTT. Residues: CASSERVEKLFF.

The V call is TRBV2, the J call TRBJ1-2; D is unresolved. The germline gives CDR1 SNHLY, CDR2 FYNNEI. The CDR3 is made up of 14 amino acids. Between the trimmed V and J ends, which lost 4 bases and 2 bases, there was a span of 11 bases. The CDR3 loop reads CASSAGGGNYGYTF. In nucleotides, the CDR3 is TGTGCCAGCAGTGCAGGCGGAGGGAACTATGGCTACACCTTC.

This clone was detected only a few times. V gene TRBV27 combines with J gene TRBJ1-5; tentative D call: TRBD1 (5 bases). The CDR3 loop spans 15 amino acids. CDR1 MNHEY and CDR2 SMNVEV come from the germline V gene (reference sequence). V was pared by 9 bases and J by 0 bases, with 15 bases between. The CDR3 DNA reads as TGTGCCAGTCCGGGGCTCCCTTATAGCAATCAGCCCCAGCATTTT. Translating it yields CASPGLPYSNQPQHF.

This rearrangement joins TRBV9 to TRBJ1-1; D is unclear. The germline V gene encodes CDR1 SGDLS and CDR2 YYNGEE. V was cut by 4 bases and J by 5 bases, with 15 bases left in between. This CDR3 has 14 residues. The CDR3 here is CASSPGPGWTEAFF. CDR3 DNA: TGTGCCAGCAGCCCAGGACCTGGATGGACTGAAGCTTTCTTT.

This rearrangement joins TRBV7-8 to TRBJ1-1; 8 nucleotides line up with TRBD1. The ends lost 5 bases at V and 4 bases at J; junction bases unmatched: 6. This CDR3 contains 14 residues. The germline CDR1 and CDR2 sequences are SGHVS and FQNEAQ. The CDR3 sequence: CASSKNRGGTEAFF. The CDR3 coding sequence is TGTGCCAGCAGCAAAAACAGGGGGGGCACTGAAGCTTTCTTT.

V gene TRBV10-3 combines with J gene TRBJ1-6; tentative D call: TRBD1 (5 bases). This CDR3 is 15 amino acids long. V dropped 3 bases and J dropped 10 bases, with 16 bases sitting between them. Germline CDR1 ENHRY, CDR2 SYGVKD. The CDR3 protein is CAISDGGANLSPLHF. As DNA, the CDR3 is TGTGCCATCAGTGACGGAGGGGCGAATCTATCACCCCTCCACTTT.

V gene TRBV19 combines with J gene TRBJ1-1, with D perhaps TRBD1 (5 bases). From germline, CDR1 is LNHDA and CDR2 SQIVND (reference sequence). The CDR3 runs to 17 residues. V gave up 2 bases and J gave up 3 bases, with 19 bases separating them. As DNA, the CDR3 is TGTGCCAGTAGTATATTTCCCCTCGGGGGGGGAGACACTGAAGCTTTCTTT. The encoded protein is CASSIFPLGGGDTEAFF. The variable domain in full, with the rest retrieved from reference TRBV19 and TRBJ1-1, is DGGITQSPKYLFRKEGQNVTLSCEQNLNHDAMYWYRQDPGQGLRLIYYSQIVNDFQKGDIAEGYSVSREKKESFPLTVTSAQKNPTAFYLCASSIFPLGGGDTEAFFGQGTRLTVV.